This T cell receptor (beta chain) was captured by sequencing in a study of cytomegalovirus exposure and HLA in healthy donors. This CDR3 is 14 amino acids long. Trimming cost V 3 bases and J 4 bases; bases outside gene matches: 5. Germline V gives CDR1 SNHLY, CDR2 FYNNEI. This PCR relied on a set of 60 Vbeta primers and 13 Jbeta primers. Profiling relied on immunoSEQ multiplex PCR, and the TCRdb table lists in-frame clones only, not all of them. The sample lists under 150,000 clones, about four fifths occurring once. This sequence was found in a middle-aged woman in good health and CMV-seropositive. The sequenced sample was PBMCs. The chain carries TRBV2 and TRBJ1-1; 7 nucleotides agree with TRBD1. The chain's CDR3 is CASSDPGQATEAFF. CDR3 in DNA: TGTGCCAGCAGTGATCCAGGACAGGCCACTGAAGCTTTCTTT.